This T cell receptor beta chain was retrieved from a study of cytomegalovirus exposure and HLA in healthy donors. Across the whole study: The same platform was used for the 120 validation repertoires and the roughly 680 first-cohort repertoires, a later analysis reported.

Comment on this clone: Its target is not known.

Trimming removed 1 base from V and 4 bases from J; junction bases left unmatched: 8. Germline V gene lookup returns CDR1 MNHEY and CDR2 SMNVEV (reference sequence). This CDR3 comprises 17 residues. This table comes from immunoSEQ multiplex PCR, and its TCRdb copy is limited to in-frame clones, with some not included. The sample carries 150,000 to 200,000 clones, more than 70% recorded once. Whole-study results and caveats: Researchers catalogued some 160 TCR beta chains as cytomegalovirus-associated.

The donors were part of the validation cohort of 100 to 150 subjects. That cohort was separate from the first cohort, which comprised some 670 subjects. The clonotype comes from a woman younger than 35 in good health and CMV-seronegative. Sequencing was performed on PBMCs. V and J are TRBV27 and TRBJ2-1, with 9 bases matching TRBD2. The CDR3 loop reads CASSLYAREGLYNEQFF. Written as DNA, the CDR3 is TGTGCCAGCAGTTTATATGCGCGGGAGGGGCTATACAATGAGCAGTTCTTC.